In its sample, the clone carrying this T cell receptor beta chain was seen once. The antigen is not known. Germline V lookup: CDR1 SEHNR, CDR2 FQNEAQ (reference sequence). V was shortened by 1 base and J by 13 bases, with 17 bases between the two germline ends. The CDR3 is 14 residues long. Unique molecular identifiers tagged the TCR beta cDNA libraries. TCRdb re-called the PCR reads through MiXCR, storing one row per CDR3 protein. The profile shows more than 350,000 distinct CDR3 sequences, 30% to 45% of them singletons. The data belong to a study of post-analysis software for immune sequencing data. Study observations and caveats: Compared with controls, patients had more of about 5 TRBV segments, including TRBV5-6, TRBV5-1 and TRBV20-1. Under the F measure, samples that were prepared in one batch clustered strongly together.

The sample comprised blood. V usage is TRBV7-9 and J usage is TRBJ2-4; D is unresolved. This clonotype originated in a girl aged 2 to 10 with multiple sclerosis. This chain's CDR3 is CASSLGQAFNGQYF. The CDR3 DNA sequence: TGTGCCAGCAGCTTAGGTCAGGCTTTCAACGGGCAGTACTTC.